These 25 T cell receptor beta chains were all obtained from the same sample, sequenced in a study of blood T cell repertoires in COVID-19. Using immunoSEQ multiplex PCR, the repertoire was profiled, and TCRdb retains in-frame clones only, with some absent. Of some 140,000 clones in the sample, around 81% are singletons; the top ten hold about 8.4%. The sequenced material came from peripheral blood. The receptors stem from a woman aged 55-70 years with active or convalescent COVID-19.

V gene TRBV5-6 combines with J gene TRBJ2-7; a possible D gene is TRBD1 (5 bases). The length of the CDR3 is 13 residues. The V end lost 2 bases, the J end lost 0 bases, and 6 bases lay between the germline ends. The germline V gene encodes CDR1 SGHDT and CDR2 YYEEEE. The CDR3 protein is CASSFDSSYEQYF. The CDR3 coding sequence is TGTGCCAGCAGCTTCGACAGCTCCTACGAGCAGTACTTC.

The gene calls are TRBV6-5 and TRBJ2-3; a possible D gene is TRBD2 (5 bases). The CDR3 runs to 14 residues. Germline CDR1 MNHEY, CDR2 SVGAGI. The germline V and J ends were trimmed by 5 bases and 6 bases, with 15 bases remaining between them. The CDR3 DNA is TGTGCCAGCAGTCTCGAGCGGCTGACGGATACGCAGTATTTT. This encodes CASSLERLTDTQYF.

V is TRBV7-3 and J is TRBJ2-1; D perhaps matches TRBD2 (6 bases). The germline V gene has CDR1 SGHTA and CDR2 FQGTGA. The length of the CDR3 is 15 residues. Trimming took 1 base from V and 7 from J, leaving 14 bases between them. The CDR3 protein is CASSLNGGTRNEQFF. The CDR3 DNA follows: TGTGCCAGCAGCTTAAATGGCGGGACGAGAAATGAGCAGTTCTTC.

The rearrangement joins TRBV6-4 to TRBJ1-1; no definite D call. The germline CDR1 and CDR2 sequences are MRHNA and SNTAGT. Trimming took off 6 bases at V and 6 bases at J, with 14 bases between the two ends. This CDR3 has 13 residues. CDR3 amino acids: CASREGYGAEAFF. The CDR3 coding sequence is TGTGCCAGCAGGGAGGGATATGGTGCTGAAGCTTTCTTT.

The gene calls are TRBV10-2 and TRBJ1-1; D remains unclear. The CDR3 has 14 residues. CDR1 and CDR2 (germline): WSHSY, SAAADI. Trimming took off 6 bases at V and 0 bases at J, with 11 bases between the two ends. CDR3 protein: CASRDTLVNTEAFF. Here the CDR3 DNA reads TGCGCCAGCAGGGATACTCTAGTGAACACTGAAGCTTTCTTT.

The rearrangement uses TRBV6-5 and TRBJ2-5; a weak D match, TRBD2 (7 bases). CDR1 MNHEY and CDR2 SVGAGI come from the germline V gene. V was shortened by 0 bases and J by 5 bases, with 13 bases between the two germline ends. This CDR3 has 15 residues. The CDR3 reads CASSYSGGRRETQYF. As DNA, the CDR3 is TGTGCCAGCAGTTACTCCGGGGGGCGGCGGGAGACCCAGTACTTC.

The V call is TRBV24-1, the J call TRBJ2-1, with TRBD2 matching 14 bases. Germline V lookup: CDR1 KGHDR, CDR2 SFDVKD. V trimming: 6 bases; J trimming: 10 bases; junction bases outside the gene matches: 7. The CDR3 spans 15 residues. CDR3 bases: TGTGCCACCAGTCGACCAGGGACTAGCGGGAGAGAGCAGTTCTTC. This translates into CATSRPGTSGREQFF.

The V gene is TRBV18, the J gene TRBJ2-3; possibly TRBD2 for D (6 bases). The germline CDR1 and CDR2 sequences are KGHSH and LQKENI. This CDR3 is 13 amino acids long. Trimming took off 2 bases at V and 6 bases at J, with 9 bases between the two ends. CDR3 region: CASSPGGTDTQYF. The CDR3 nucleotides read TGTGCCAGCTCACCAGGAGGGACCGATACGCAGTATTTT.

CDR3 in amino acids: CASFGSGANVLTF. The CDR3 DNA reads TGTGCCAGCTTCGGGTCCGGGGCCAACGTCCTGACTTTC. This chain uses TRBV6-5 with TRBJ2-6; D not certain. The germline gives CDR1 MNHEY, CDR2 SVGAGI. V was trimmed by 8 bases and J by 4 bases, leaving 9 bases between them. The CDR3 is made up of 13 amino acids.

The V gene is TRBV7-2, the J gene TRBJ2-2; TRBD1 might be the D (6 bases). The CDR3 is 13 amino acids. Germline CDR1 SGHTA, CDR2 FQGNSA. V lost 4 bases to trimming and J lost 5 bases, with 8 bases between them. This chain's CDR3 is CASSSQGTGELFF. Written as DNA, the CDR3 is TGTGCCAGCAGCTCCCAGGGGACCGGGGAGCTGTTTTTT.

The chain employs TRBV10-1 and TRBJ1-1, with TRBD1 matching over 9 bases. The V gene end was trimmed by 1 base and the J gene end by 5 bases; junction bases not matched to a gene: 5. This CDR3 contains 15 residues. Germline-derived CDR1 and CDR2 are WNHNN and SYGVQD (reference sequence). DNA of the CDR3: TGCGCCAGCAGTGAGTTCCGACAGGGGGTAACTGAAGCTTTCTTT. It yields the protein CASSEFRQGVTEAFF.

In this sample, this clone turned up once. The chain uses TRBV6-2 or TRBV6-3 and TRBJ2-5; 11 positions match TRBD1. V dropped 4 bases and J dropped 2; count of bases not matched to a gene: 3. Germline lookup yields CDR1 MNHEY and CDR2 SVGEGT. The CDR3 loop spans 15 amino acids. CDR3 sequence (DNA): TGTGCCAGCAGTTCCGGGACAGGGGGACAAGAGACCCAGTACTTC. It is translated as CASSSGTGGQETQYF.

The gene calls are TRBV5-1 and TRBJ2-5; 9 positions match TRBD1. Trimming removed 3 bases from V and 5 bases from J; junction bases left unmatched: 8. Germline V gene data show CDR1 as SGHRS and CDR2 as YFSETQ. The CDR3 is 15 amino acids. The CDR3, as DNA: TGCGCCAGCAGCTCTGGGGGACAGGGTTTCGAGACCCAGTACTTC. It yields the protein CASSSGGQGFETQYF.

This CDR3 reads CASSPDAGQLYYGYTF. The CDR3 DNA is TGTGCCAGCTCACCGGATGCGGGACAGCTCTACTATGGCTACACCTTC. The J gene is TRBJ1-2, the V gene TRBV18, with 7 positions matching TRBD1. There are 16 residues in the CDR3. Germline V gene sequence: CDR1 KGHSH, CDR2 LQKENI. V gave up 3 bases and J gave up 3 bases; unmatched junction bases: 10.

DNA for the CDR3: TGTGCCAGCAGCTTCCGGACTAGCGGGGGGGCCGGGGAGCTGTTTTTT. Encoded protein: CASSFRTSGGAGELFF. The genes are TRBV5-6 and TRBJ2-2; TRBD2 matches 15 bases. The CDR3 is 16 amino acids. Trimming cost V 2 bases and J 6 bases; bases outside gene matches: 2. Germline-derived CDR1 and CDR2 are SGHDT and YYEEEE. The variable domain in full, completed from reference TRBV5-6 and TRBJ2-2, reads DAGVTQSPTHLIKTRGQQVTLRCSPKSGHDTVSWYQQALGQGPQFIFQYYEEEERQRGNFPDRFSGHQFPNYSSELNVNALLLGDSALYLCASSFRTSGGAGELFFGEGSRLTVL.

The chain is built from TRBV5-1 and TRBJ1-4, with 9 bases aligning to TRBD1. V lost 0 bases and J lost 7; bases outside the gene matches: 10. The germline gives CDR1 SGHRS, CDR2 YFSETQ. CDR3 size: 17 residues. CDR3 in amino acids: CASSLGSPGQGGEKLFF. The CDR3 DNA reads as TGCGCCAGCAGCTTGGGATCACCGGGACAGGGAGGTGAAAAACTGTTTTTT.

The CDR3 protein is CAWSRGGYNEQFF. For the CDR3, the DNA is TGTGCCTGGAGCCGGGGGGGCTACAATGAGCAGTTCTTC. The rearrangement joins TRBV30 to TRBJ2-1; 8 bases are shared with TRBD2. This CDR3 spans 13 amino acids. Germline V gives CDR1 GTSNPN, CDR2 SVGIG (reference sequence). J was trimmed by 3 bases and V by 3 bases; bases with no gene match: 1. The whole variable domain, remainder taken from reference TRBV30 and TRBJ2-1, is SQTIHQWPATLVQPVGSPLSLECTVEGTSNPNLYWYRQAAGRGLQLLFYSVGIGQISSEVPQNLSASRPQDRQFILSSKKLLLSDSGFYLCAWSRGGYNEQFFGPGTRLTVL.

J is TRBJ1-2 and V is TRBV11-1; D is undetermined. Germline values: CDR1 SGHAT, CDR2 FQDESV (reference sequence). There are 14 residues in the CDR3. The ends were cut back, 2 bases at V and 5 bases at J, with 12 bases in the middle. CDR3 loop: CASSLNSLPYGYTF. The CDR3, as DNA: TGTGCCAGCAGCTTAAACAGCCTTCCTTATGGCTACACCTTC.

The CDR3 loop reads CASSLQLAGLSYEQYF. The CDR3 DNA follows: TGTGCCAGCAGCTTGCAGCTAGCGGGACTCTCCTACGAGCAGTACTTC. The chain joins TRBV5-5 to TRBJ2-7; TRBD2 matches 9 bases. V lost 1 base, J lost 0 bases, and 5 bases stayed unmatched. Germline V CDR1 and CDR2: SGHKS, YYEKEE (reference sequence). The CDR3 consists of 16 residues.

The chain recombines TRBV5-4 with TRBJ1-1; 8 positions agree with TRBD1. After removal of 5 bases from V and 0 bases from J, the junction contained 9 bases not matched to a gene. The CDR3 has 16 amino acids. The V gene's germline CDR1 is SGHNT and CDR2 YYREEE (reference sequence). Written as DNA, the CDR3 is TGTGCCAGCAGTCCCACAGGGGGAAGTATGAACACTGAAGCTTTCTTT. Translated, it gives CASSPTGGSMNTEAFF.

This clone was observed a handful of times. The V and J genes are TRBV3-1 (or the pseudogene TRBV3-2) and TRBJ2-6; D unclear. V was clipped by 0 bases and J by 0 bases, with 12 bases between them. Germline V gene sequence: CDR1 LGHDT, CDR2 YNNKEL (reference sequence). The CDR3 extends over 18 amino acids. DNA for the CDR3: TGTGCCAGCAGCCAAGAATGGTTGGCTTACTCTGGGGCCAACGTCCTGACTTTC. Amino acids: CASSQEWLAYSGANVLTF.

The chain is built from TRBV29-1 and TRBJ1-2; TRBD1 aligns across 8 bases. Unmatched junction bases numbered 10, after V lost 7 bases and J lost 3 bases. Germline lookup yields CDR1 SQVTM and CDR2 ANQGSEA. The CDR3 spans 14 residues. CDR3 sequence reads: CSAFTGGEDYGYTF. The CDR3 DNA follows: TGCAGCGCTTTCACAGGGGGTGAAGACTATGGCTACACCTTC.

CDR3: CASRDRGLTYEQYV. DNA of the CDR3: TGTGCCAGCAGAGACAGGGGCTTAACCTACGAGCAGTACGTC. The rearrangement joins TRBV6-5 to TRBJ2-7, with TRBD1 matching 8 bases. CDR3 size: 14 residues. Germline CDR1 reads MNHEY; CDR2 reads SVGAGI. The V gene end was trimmed by 6 bases and the J gene end by 2 bases; junction bases not matched to a gene: 6.

This clone occurred once. The chain couples TRBV5-4 to TRBJ2-2; 9 bases map to TRBD1. The germline V gene encodes CDR1 SGHNT and CDR2 YYREEE (reference sequence). Trimming cost V 1 base and J 6 bases; bases outside gene matches: 7. The CDR3 consists of 16 residues. CDR3 bases: TGTGCCAGCAGCTTGCCCGACAGGGGGATGTCCGGGGAGCTGTTTTTT. The encoded protein is CASSLPDRGMSGELFF.

J is TRBJ2-2 and V is TRBV6-5, with TRBD1 as a possible D gene (6 bases). CDR3 length equals 14 residues. The V end lost 6 bases, the J end lost 5 bases, and 13 bases lay between the germline ends. The germline V gene encodes CDR1 MNHEY and CDR2 SVGAGI. The CDR3 nucleotides read TGTGCCAGCAGCGAGGACAGAATAACCGGGGAGCTGTTTTTT. Translated, it gives CASSEDRITGELFF.